Below are 26 T cell receptor beta chains sequenced from a single sample in a study of T cell responses to AZD1222 COVID-19 vaccine. Measured with immunoSEQ multiplex PCR; TCRdb has only the in-frame clones, and not every one. Of about 140,000 clones detected, roughly 90% appear once; the ten largest clones hold under 3.5%. Sequenced here: peripheral blood, sampled on day 0 of AZD1222 vaccination. The receptor source for this set is an adult in good health.

V usage is TRBV12-5 and J usage is TRBJ1-2; D is unresolved. Trimming took 1 base from V and 0 from J, leaving 6 bases between them. CDR1 and CDR2 (germline): LGHNT, FRNRAP. The CDR3 extends over 14 amino acids. CDR3 protein: CASGLEVSNYGYTF. The CDR3 DNA follows: TGTGCTAGTGGTTTGGAAGTGTCTAACTATGGCTACACCTTC.

The chain employs TRBV7-9 and TRBJ1-5; D is ambiguous. V dropped 3 bases and J dropped 1 base, with 10 bases sitting between them. The CDR3 covers 15 residues. The germline V gene has CDR1 SEHNR and CDR2 FQNEAQ (reference sequence). CDR3 residues: CASSFSWESNQPQHF. The CDR3 region has the DNA TGTGCCAGCAGCTTCTCCTGGGAGAGCAATCAGCCCCAGCATTTT.

This chain uses TRBV12-2 with TRBJ2-5; the table names TRBD1, a call not compared with the DNA. TRBV12-2 is designated a pseudogene. The CDR3 has 13 amino acids. CDR3 nucleotides: TGTGCAAGTCGCCCTACAGGACAAGAGACCCAGTACTTC. It codes for CASRPTGQETQYF.

The genes are TRBV6-5 and TRBJ1-1, with D tentatively TRBD1 (5 bases). With 7 bases removed from V and 8 bases from J, the gap between germline ends came to 20 bases. Germline V gives CDR1 MNHEY, CDR2 SVGAGI. This CDR3 region has 14 residues. The DNA for the CDR3 is TGTGCCAGCACCCCGACGGGGCAGACCGGCGAAGCTTTCTTT. Amino acids: CASTPTGQTGEAFF.

This chain connects TRBV5-4 to TRBJ2-3; 11 bases are a match to TRBD2. CDR1 and CDR2 (germline): SGHNT, YYREEE (reference sequence). The CDR3 runs 18 residues. J was trimmed by 0 bases and V by 2 bases; bases with no gene match: 8. The CDR3 bases are TGTGCCAGCAGCTTTGGAAACCTAGCGGGAGGTAGCACAGATACGCAGTATTTT. Its translation is CASSFGNLAGGSTDTQYF.

The rearrangement joins TRBV5-1 to TRBJ2-1, with TRBD1 identical over 9 bases. V dropped 4 bases and J dropped 1; count of bases not matched to a gene: 3. The CDR3 runs to 15 residues. CDR1 and CDR2 from the germline V gene are SGHRS and YFSETQ. The CDR3 sequence: CASSTGQGSYNEQFF. In DNA, the CDR3 is TGCGCCAGCAGCACCGGACAGGGGTCCTACAATGAGCAGTTCTTC.

V is TRBV28 and J is TRBJ1-1; 8 nucleotides line up with TRBD1. Germline CDR1 is MDHEN and CDR2 is SYDVKM. V lost 5 bases and J lost 5; bases outside the gene matches: 7. The CDR3 length is 14 residues. CDR3 DNA: TGTGCCAGCAGTCCCCCGACAGGGGAGACTGAAGCTTTCTTT. It is translated as CASSPPTGETEAFF. The variable domain in full, with the rest retrieved from reference TRBV28 and TRBJ1-1, is DVKVTQSSRYLVKRTGEKVFLECVQDMDHENMFWYRQDPGLGLRLIYFSYDVKMKEKGDIPEGYSVSREKKERFSLILESASTNQTSMYLCASSPPTGETEAFFGQGTRLTVV.

The chain joins TRBV9 to TRBJ1-1, with 8 nucleotides matching TRBD1. Germline CDR1 and CDR2: SGDLS and YYNGEE. V was pared by 0 bases and J by 2 bases, with 6 bases of the junction left unmatched. The CDR3 has 16 residues. The CDR3 is CASSVGGAGGNTEAFF. CDR3 sequence (DNA): TGTGCCAGCAGCGTAGGAGGGGCAGGGGGCAACACTGAAGCTTTCTTT.

The chain is built from TRBV5-6 and TRBJ2-7; the D is unclear. Between the trimmed V and J ends, which lost 3 bases and 0 bases, there was a span of 4 bases. The CDR3 consists of 12 residues. The V gene's germline CDR1 is SGHDT and CDR2 YYEEEE. DNA of the CDR3: TGTGCCAGCAGCTCCGGCTCCTACGAGCAGTACTTC. Translating it yields CASSSGSYEQYF.

V and J are TRBV7-9 and TRBJ1-1, with 7 positions matching TRBD1. CDR3 length: 12 residues. Trimming removed 6 bases from V and 8 bases from J; junction bases left unmatched: 6. Germline CDR1 reads SEHNR; CDR2 reads FQNEAQ (reference sequence). DNA of the CDR3: TGTGCCAGCAGTCAGGGGGGGAGGGAAGCTTTCTTT. Its translation: CASSQGGREAFF.

This clone was recorded only once. The chain uses TRBV24-1 and TRBJ2-3; the D gene could be TRBD1 or TRBD2 (6 bases each). From germline, CDR1 is KGHDR and CDR2 SFDVKD. V was pared by 6 bases and J by 3 bases, with 12 bases between. CDR3 length: 14 residues. CDR3 nucleotides: TGTGCCACCAGTTTGAGAGGGGGGACAGATACGCAGTATTTT. Protein: CATSLRGGTDTQYF.

This chain joins TRBV2 and TRBJ1-2; TRBD1 agrees at 9 bases. Germline loops: CDR1 SNHLY, CDR2 FYNNEI. The ends lost 5 bases at V and 8 bases at J; junction bases unmatched: 15. The CDR3 consists of 16 residues. CDR3 protein: CASSTRDRALSGGYTF. The CDR3 nucleotides read TGTGCCAGCAGTACCCGGGACAGGGCTTTGTCGGGGGGCTACACCTTC. Combining the CDR3 with reference TRBV2 and TRBJ1-2 gives the whole variable domain EPEVTQTPSHQVTQMGQEVILRCVPISNHLYFYWYRQILGQKVEFLVSFYNNEISEKSEIFDDQFSVERPDGSNFTLKIRSTKLEDSAMYFCASSTRDRALSGGYTFGSGTRLTVV.

In its sample, this clone was seen once. This sequence joins TRBV3-1 (or the pseudogene TRBV3-2) and TRBJ1-1; D perhaps matches TRBD1 (6 bases). The CDR3 extends over 13 amino acids. V shed 1 base and J shed 6 bases, with 9 bases lying between them. The germline gives CDR1 LGHDT, CDR2 YNNKEL (reference sequence). The CDR3, as DNA: TGTGCCAGCAGCCAAGCAGGGGACCCTGAAGCTTTCTTT. It encodes CASSQAGDPEAFF.

The chain couples TRBV20-1 to TRBJ1-3; D call uncertain. CDR3 length: 15 residues. Trimming took off 3 bases at V and 4 bases at J, with 16 bases between the two ends. Germline-derived CDR1 and CDR2 are DFQATT and SNEGSKA (reference sequence). Here the CDR3 DNA reads TGCAGTGCTAGTAGCCAGGCCGCTTCAGGAAACACCATATATTTT. As protein: CSASSQAASGNTIYF.

V is TRBV4-1 and J is TRBJ2-7; no firm D call. The CDR3 length is 13 residues. Germline V CDR1 and CDR2: MGHRA, YSYEKL. V shed 1 base and J shed 4 bases, with 8 bases lying between them. CDR3 DNA sequence: TGCGCCAGCAGCCAAGGGGGTTGGTACGAGCAGTACTTC. Translation gives CASSQGGWYEQYF.

This chain connects TRBV28 to TRBJ2-3; TRBD2 might be the D (6 bases). V lost 5 bases to trimming and J lost 2 bases, with 20 bases between them. There are 17 residues in the CDR3. The germline V gene encodes CDR1 MDHEN and CDR2 SYDVKM. CDR3 coding DNA: TGTGCCAGCAGTCTGCGGGGCGGGGCGCTACCCACAGATACGCAGTATTTT. This encodes CASSLRGGALPTDTQYF. The complete variable domain, with remaining parts taken from reference TRBV28 and TRBJ2-3, reads DVKVTQSSRYLVKRTGEKVFLECVQDMDHENMFWYRQDPGLGLRLIYFSYDVKMKEKGDIPEGYSVSREKKERFSLILESASTNQTSMYLCASSLRGGALPTDTQYFGPGTRLTVL.

V is TRBV4-3 and J is TRBJ1-6, with TRBD1 identical over 7 bases. From germline, CDR1 is LGHNA and CDR2 YSLEER. V was clipped by 4 bases and J by 7 bases; unmatched bases: 7. The CDR3 sequence is 15 residues long. The CDR3 bases are TGCGCCAGCAGCCGAAGGGAGACAGGGAATTCACCCCTCCACTTT. Translated, it gives CASSRRETGNSPLHF.

This chain connects TRBV5-1 to TRBJ2-1; D is uncertain. The V and J ends lost 2 bases and 8 bases respectively, with 11 bases between them. CDR1 is SGHRS, CDR2 YFSETQ, per germline. The CDR3 contains 13 residues. The CDR3 reads CASSFRRLDEQFF. The CDR3 DNA sequence: TGCGCCAGCAGCTTCCGTAGACTGGATGAGCAGTTCTTC. Using reference TRBV5-1 and TRBJ2-1 for the parts outside the CDR3, the full variable domain is KAGVTQTPRYLIKTRGQQVTLSCSPISGHRSVSWYQQTPGQGLQFLFEYFSETQRNKGNFPGRFSGRQFSNSRSEMNVSTLELGDSALYLCASSFRRLDEQFFGPGTRLTVL.

This rearrangement joins TRBV7-9 to TRBJ2-3, with 7 bases aligning to TRBD2. The CDR3 consists of 17 residues. Trimming removed 4 bases from V and 0 bases from J; junction bases left unmatched: 10. From germline, CDR1 is SEHNR and CDR2 FQNEAQ (reference sequence). CDR3 protein: CASSSSLAEASTDTQYF. In nucleotides, the CDR3 is TGTGCCAGCAGCTCCTCCCTAGCGGAGGCTAGCACAGATACGCAGTATTTT.

This CDR3 is CASSPGGSNYGYTF. DNA for the CDR3: TGTGCCAGCAGCCCGGGGGGCTCAAACTATGGCTACACCTTC. V gene TRBV5-4 combines with J gene TRBJ1-2, with D tentatively TRBD1 (6 bases). CDR1 and CDR2 (germline): SGHNT, YYREEE (reference sequence). The V gene lost 4 bases and the J gene lost 2 bases, with 12 bases spanning the gap. This CDR3 comprises 14 residues.

The genes are TRBV7-8 and TRBJ1-5, with D unresolved. The CDR3 is 14 residues long. The V gene lost 1 base and the J gene lost 4 bases, with 8 bases spanning the gap. In germline, CDR1 is SGHVS, CDR2 FQNEAQ. The CDR3 DNA sequence: TGTGCCAGCAGCTTAGAAGTGAAGAATCAGCCCCAGCATTTT. Amino acids: CASSLEVKNQPQHF. Variable domain in full (rest from reference TRBV7-8 and TRBJ1-5): GAGVSQSPRYKVAKRGQDVALRCDPISGHVSLFWYQQALGQGPEFLTYFQNEAQLDKSGLPSDRFFAERPEGSVSTLKIQRTQQEDSAVYLCASSLEVKNQPQHFGDGTRLSIL.

This clone was observed a handful of times. The chain employs TRBV9 and TRBJ2-2; D uncertain. Germline CDR1 is SGDLS and CDR2 is YYNGEE. The ends were cut back, 4 bases at V and 6 bases at J, with 7 bases in the middle. The CDR3 is 12 amino acids. The CDR3 is CASSPPSGELFF. The DNA for the CDR3 is TGTGCCAGCAGCCCTCCCTCCGGGGAGCTGTTTTTT.

V is TRBV7-9 and J is TRBJ2-1; 10 nucleotides match TRBD2. CDR3 size: 17 residues. The V gene's germline CDR1 is SEHNR and CDR2 FQNEAQ (reference sequence). V lost 3 bases, J lost 5 bases, and 10 bases stayed unmatched. Here the CDR3 reads CASSFRTSGGYHNEQFF. CDR3 DNA sequence: TGTGCCAGCAGCTTCCGGACTAGCGGAGGCTACCACAATGAGCAGTTCTTC.

The chain has TRBV3-1 (or the pseudogene TRBV3-2) and TRBJ2-1; 12 bases fit TRBD2. Germline V CDR1 and CDR2: LGHDT, YNNKEL (reference sequence). The CDR3 is made up of 17 amino acids. V shed 4 bases and J 4 bases; nucleotides not matched to a gene: 8. The CDR3 DNA reads as TGTGCCAGCAGCCGCCCCGGGACTAGCGGGCCTTACAATGAGCAGTTCTTC. Its protein product is CASSRPGTSGPYNEQFF.

This clone was recorded only once. For the CDR3, the DNA is TGTGCCAGTAGTATAGGACCACTTCGGGAGACCCAGTACTTC. Translation: CASSIGPLRETQYF. This chain uses TRBV19 with TRBJ2-5; no clear D. V lost 1 base, J lost 5 bases, and 11 bases lay in between. Germline values: CDR1 LNHDA, CDR2 SQIVND (reference sequence). The CDR3 contains 14 residues.

This clone was observed a handful of times. The gene calls are TRBV4-3 and TRBJ2-5; 9 bases line up with TRBD1. CDR1 and CDR2 from the germline V gene are LGHNA and YSLEER. The CDR3 loop spans 15 amino acids. V dropped 1 base and J dropped 5; count of bases not matched to a gene: 5. The CDR3 is CASSQGPGTGETQYF. The CDR3 DNA is TGCGCCAGCAGCCAAGGCCCCGGGACAGGGGAGACCCAGTACTTC.